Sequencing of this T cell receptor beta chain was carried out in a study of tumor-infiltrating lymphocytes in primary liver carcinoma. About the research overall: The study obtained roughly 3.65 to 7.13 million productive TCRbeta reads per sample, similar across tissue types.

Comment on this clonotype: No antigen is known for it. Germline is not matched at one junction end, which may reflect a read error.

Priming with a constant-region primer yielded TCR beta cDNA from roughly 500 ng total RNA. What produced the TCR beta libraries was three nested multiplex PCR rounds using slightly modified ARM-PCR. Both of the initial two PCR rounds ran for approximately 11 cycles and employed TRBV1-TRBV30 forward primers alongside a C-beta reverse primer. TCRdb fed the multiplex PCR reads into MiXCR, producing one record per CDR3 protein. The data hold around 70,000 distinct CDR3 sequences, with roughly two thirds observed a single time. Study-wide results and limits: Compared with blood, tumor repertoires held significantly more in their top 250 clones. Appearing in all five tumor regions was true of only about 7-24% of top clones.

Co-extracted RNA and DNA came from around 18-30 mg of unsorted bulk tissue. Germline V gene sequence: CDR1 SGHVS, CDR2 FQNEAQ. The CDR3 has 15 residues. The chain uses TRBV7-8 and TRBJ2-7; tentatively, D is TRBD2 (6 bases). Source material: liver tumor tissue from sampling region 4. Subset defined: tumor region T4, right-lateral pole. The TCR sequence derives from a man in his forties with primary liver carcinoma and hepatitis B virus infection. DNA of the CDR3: TGTGCCTGCAGCTCCTTGACTAGTGGTTCCTACGAGCAGTACTTC. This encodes CACSSLTSGSYEQYF.